The clone carrying this T cell receptor (beta chain) occurred a few times. What it binds is unknown. TCR beta CDR3 amplification used RNA transcripts. An initial RT-PCR round employing HTBI primers preceded a second-round multiplex PCR. TCRdb analysed the multiplex PCR reads with MiXCR anew, one entry per CDR3 protein. The table has around 1,200,000 distinct CDR3 sequences, 36% seen once. The CDR3 is made up of 16 amino acids. Germline V gene lookup returns CDR1 MRHNA and CDR2 SNTAGT. Trimming pared 6 bases from V and 9 bases from J, leaving 26 bases between. The study excluded patients with other autoimmune diseases, uncontrolled infections, pregnancy or lactation. These data originate in a study of Graves' ophthalmopathy and Graves' hyperthyroidism. Study-level findings and limits: Most expanded thyroid clonotypes above 0.001 frequency also appeared in blood. Distinction of ophthalmopathy from stable hyperthyroidism by a 13-signature model reached almost 90% sensitivity and 81.08% specificity.

The source of this sequence is an adult man with Graves' hyperthyroidism. The chain carries TRBV6-4 and TRBJ1-2; TRBD1 might be the D (5 bases). The source material was peripheral blood or thyroid tissue (not recorded which). This CDR3 is CASSLTGTPGSMRYTF. The CDR3 DNA reads TGTGCCAGCAGCCTAACTGGGACCCCAGGAAGTATGCGCTACACCTTC.